The 13 T cell receptor beta chains reported below all come from one sample, sequenced in a study of blood T cells in healthy people across ages. Through a sample-barcoded 5' primer and a J-beta primer mix, a second PCR was run for roughly 7 to 11 cycles. MiXCR, run by TCRdb on the 5' RACE reads, gives a single entry per CDR3 protein. The sample contains 800,000 to 950,000 distinct CDR3 sequences, approximately 32% of which appear only once. The data also belong to a second study, concerning T cells of mothers and their children.

Sequencing was done on a sample of blood. The receptor source for this set is a woman in her forties in good health.

A note on this clonotype: The CDR3 does not end in the conserved phenylalanine or tryptophan, so this is likely a read error. The chain uses TRBV19 and TRBJ2-4; D gene unclear. The V end lost 5 bases, the J end lost 2 bases, and 16 bases lay between the germline ends. Looked up from germline, CDR1 is LNHDA and CDR2 is SQIVND (reference sequence). The CDR3 runs to 16 residues. DNA for the CDR3: TGTGCCAGTAGTTCTGGAAATACCTTAACCAAAAACATTCAGTACTGC. Protein: CASSSGNTLTKNIQYC.

The chain has TRBV10-2 and TRBJ2-6, with D tentatively TRBD1 (5 bases). Germline V CDR1 and CDR2: WSHSY, SAAADI. The ends were cut back, 8 bases at V and 2 bases at J, with 13 bases in the middle. The CDR3 is made up of 15 amino acids. DNA of the CDR3: TGCGCCAGCCTCCAGGCAGGGACTGGGGCCAACGTCCTGACTTTC. This translates into CASLQAGTGANVLTF.

This clonotype has a handful of counts. The genes are TRBV24-1 and TRBJ2-1; tentative D call: TRBD1 (5 bases). The V end was cut by 5 bases, the J end by 7 bases, with 8 bases between. The CDR3 is made up of 12 amino acids. CDR1 and CDR2 (germline): KGHDR, SFDVKD. The CDR3 DNA is TGTGCCACCAGTGTTGGGGCAAATGAGCAGTTCTTC. This gives the protein CATSVGANEQFF.

This clonotype was observed many times. The chain joins TRBV28 to TRBJ2-7; 7 bases are a match to TRBD2. V was clipped by 6 bases and J by 6 bases; unmatched bases: 5. The CDR3 is 12 amino acids. Germline values: CDR1 MDHEN, CDR2 SYDVKM. This CDR3 is CASRGTTREQYF. The CDR3 DNA follows: TGTGCCAGCAGGGGGACTACTCGCGAGCAGTACTTC.

As for this clonotype: One junction end disagrees with the germline gene, perhaps due to a read error. The chain is built from TRBV28 and TRBJ1-2, with D perhaps TRBD1 (5 bases). The CDR3 has 15 residues. Germline V gives CDR1 MDHEN, CDR2 SYDVKM. Written as DNA, the CDR3 is TGTGCCAGCAGTCCCTTACCAGGGAAAAACTATGGCTCCACCTTC. This translates into CASSPLPGKNYGSTF.

The V call is TRBV3-1, the J call TRBJ1-4, with TRBD1 identical over 9 bases. Germline V lookup: CDR1 LGHDT, CDR2 YNNKEL (reference sequence). This CDR3 region has 14 residues. The ends lost 2 bases at V and 8 bases at J; junction bases unmatched: 3. DNA of the CDR3: TGTGCCAGCAGCCAAAGGACAGGGGAGGAAAAACTGTTTTTT. It codes for CASSQRTGEEKLFF.

The chain links TRBV11-2 to TRBJ2-6; 7 nucleotides agree with TRBD1. The germline V gene encodes CDR1 SGHAT and CDR2 FQNNGV. V shed 1 base, J shed 0 bases, and the junction held 12 bases outside the gene matches. The CDR3 is 20 amino acids. The CDR3 region has the DNA TGTGCCAGCAGCTTAGCGGGACAGCCAAAACTGAGCTCTGGGGCCAACGTCCTGACTTTC. This encodes CASSLAGQPKLSSGANVLTF.

V usage is TRBV5-8 and J usage is TRBJ2-3; unclear D gene. The V gene lost 0 bases and the J gene lost 5 bases, with 16 bases spanning the gap. This CDR3 spans 16 amino acids. Germline CDR1 reads SGHTS; CDR2 reads YDEGEE. CDR3 region: CASSLATGVKGDTQYF. The CDR3 coding sequence is TGTGCCAGCAGCTTGGCTACGGGCGTCAAGGGAGATACGCAGTATTTT.

The chain employs TRBV5-5 and TRBJ1-5; D unclear. V lost 5 bases to trimming and J lost 2 bases, with 17 bases between them. The CDR3 has 16 amino acids. Looked up from germline, CDR1 is SGHKS and CDR2 is YYEKEE (reference sequence). The CDR3 DNA reads as TGTGCCAGCAGTATGACCCTCGTCGGGGGCAATCAGCCCCAGCATTTT. It codes for CASSMTLVGGNQPQHF.

The DNA for the CDR3 is TGTGCCAGCAGTGTGTGGGAGGGGGAGACCCAGTACTTC. It is translated as CASSVWEGETQYF. The chain has TRBV7-2 and TRBJ2-5; 7 bases align to TRBD2. CDR3 length equals 13 residues. Trimming took 6 bases from V and 5 from J; bases not matched to a gene: 6. In germline, CDR1 is SGHTA, CDR2 FQGNSA.

J is TRBJ1-5 and V is TRBV7-2, with 7 bases that match TRBD1. V was clipped by 5 bases and J by 3 bases; unmatched bases: 10. The CDR3 is made up of 16 amino acids. The germline gives CDR1 SGHTA, CDR2 FQGNSA. This CDR3 reads CASSPQGQANNQPQHF. Here the CDR3 DNA reads TGTGCCAGCAGCCCACAAGGACAGGCCAACAATCAGCCCCAGCATTTT.

With respect to this clonotype: Mismatch with germline at one junction end may stem from a read error. The gene calls are TRBV9 and TRBJ1-6, with 7 bases aligning to TRBD1. Germline CDR1 is SGDLS and CDR2 is YYNGEE. The CDR3 runs to 14 residues. The CDR3 DNA sequence: TGTGCCAGCAGCGGGGGGGACAGATATTCACCCCGCCACTTT. Translation: CASSGGDRYSPRHF.

This clonotype was detected many times. The J gene is TRBJ1-2, the V gene TRBV20-1, with a tentative D call TRBD1 (5 bases). The germline V and J ends were trimmed by 6 bases and 4 bases, with 15 bases remaining between them. Germline V gene sequence: CDR1 DFQATT, CDR2 SNEGSKA (reference sequence). This CDR3 contains 13 residues. DNA of the CDR3: TGCAGTGCGGAGCAAAGGGACGGCTATGGCTACACCTTC. This sequence encodes CSAEQRDGYGYTF.